This T cell receptor beta chain was profiled in a study of beta chain features in type 1 diabetes. Findings of the study overall: Among all four CD4+ subsets, Type 1 diabetes patients had TCRB CDR3s that were moderately but significantly shorter.

With regard to this clone: Antigen unknown.

V was clipped by 4 bases and J by 13 bases, with 20 bases between them. Germline V lookup: CDR1 MGHRA, CDR2 YSYEKL. The CDR3 runs to 14 residues. Sequenced material consisted of expressed TCRB transcripts (all of the isolated RNA was reverse transcribed). Produced via immunoSEQ multiplex PCR; TCRdb's table is partial and in-frame only. The table includes 120,000 or so clones, around 16% detected once. Material: central memory CD4+ T cells from blood. The chain employs TRBV4-1 and TRBJ2-1; a weak D match, TRBD2 (5 bases). The TCR sequence derives from a young man with type 1 diabetes. The CDR3 DNA is TGCGCCAGCAGCCCTCCTCCAGACTACGTCGACCAGTTCTTC. Amino acids: CASSPPPDYVDQFF.